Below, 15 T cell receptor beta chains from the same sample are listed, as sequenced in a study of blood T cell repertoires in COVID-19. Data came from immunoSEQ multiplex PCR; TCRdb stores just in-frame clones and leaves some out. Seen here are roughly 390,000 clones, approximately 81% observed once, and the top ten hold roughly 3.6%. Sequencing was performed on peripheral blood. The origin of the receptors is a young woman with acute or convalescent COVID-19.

DNA for the CDR3: TGTGCCAGCAGCTTACGGACAGGTTCCAACTATGGCTACACCTTC. The encoded protein is CASSLRTGSNYGYTF. V and J are TRBV11-2 and TRBJ1-2; 7 nucleotides match TRBD1. CDR1 is SGHAT and CDR2 is FQNNGV in the germline V gene. J gave up 2 bases and V 2 bases, and 5 bases lay outside the gene matches. This CDR3 contains 15 residues.

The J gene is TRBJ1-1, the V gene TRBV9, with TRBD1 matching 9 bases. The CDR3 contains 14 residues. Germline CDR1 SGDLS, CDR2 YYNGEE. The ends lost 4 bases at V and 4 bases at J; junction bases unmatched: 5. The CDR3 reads CASSIQGATTEAFF. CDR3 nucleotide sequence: TGTGCCAGCAGCATACAGGGGGCCACCACTGAAGCTTTCTTT. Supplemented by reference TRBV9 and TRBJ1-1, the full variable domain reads DSGVTQTPKHLITATGQRVTLRCSPRSGDLSVYWYQQSLDQGLQFLIQYYNGEERAKGNILERFSAQQFPDLHSELNLSSLELGDSALYFCASSIQGATTEAFFGQGTRLTVV.

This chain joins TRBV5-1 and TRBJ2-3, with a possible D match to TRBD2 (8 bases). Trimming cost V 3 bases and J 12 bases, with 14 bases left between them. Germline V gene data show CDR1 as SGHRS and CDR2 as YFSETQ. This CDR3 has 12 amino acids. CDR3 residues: CASSSGGTDQYF. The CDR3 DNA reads TGCGCCAGCAGCTCGGGGGGGACAGATCAGTATTTT. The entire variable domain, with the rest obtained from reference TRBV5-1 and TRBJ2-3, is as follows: KAGVTQTPRYLIKTRGQQVTLSCSPISGHRSVSWYQQTPGQGLQFLFEYFSETQRNKGNFPGRFSGRQFSNSRSEMNVSTLELGDSALYLCASSSGGTDQYFGPGTRLTVL.

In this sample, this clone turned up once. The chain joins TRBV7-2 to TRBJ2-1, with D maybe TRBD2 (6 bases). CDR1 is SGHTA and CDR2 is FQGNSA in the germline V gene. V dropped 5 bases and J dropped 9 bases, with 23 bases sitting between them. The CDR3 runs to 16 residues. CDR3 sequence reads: CASSPHGTSPLGEQFF. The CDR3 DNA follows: TGTGCCAGCAGCCCCCACGGGACTTCCCCTCTAGGTGAGCAGTTCTTC. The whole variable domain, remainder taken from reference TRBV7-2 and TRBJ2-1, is GAGVSQSPSNKVTEKGKDVELRCDPISGHTALYWYRQSLGQGLEFLIYFQGNSAPDKSGLPSDRFSAERTGGSVSTLTIQRTQQEDSAVYLCASSPHGTSPLGEQFFGPGTRLTVL.

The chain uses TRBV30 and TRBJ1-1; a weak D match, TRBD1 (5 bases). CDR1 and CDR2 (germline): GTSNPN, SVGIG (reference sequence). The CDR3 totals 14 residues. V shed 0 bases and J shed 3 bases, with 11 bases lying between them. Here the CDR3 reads CAWSVGQPDTEAFF. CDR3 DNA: TGTGCCTGGAGTGTCGGACAACCTGACACTGAAGCTTTCTTT.

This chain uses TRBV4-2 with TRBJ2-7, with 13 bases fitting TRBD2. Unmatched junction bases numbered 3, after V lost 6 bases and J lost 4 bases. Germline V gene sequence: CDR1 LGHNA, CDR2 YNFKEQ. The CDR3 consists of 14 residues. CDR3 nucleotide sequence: TGTGCCAGCAGTGAGACTAGCGGGAGGTACGAGCAGTACTTC. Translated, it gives CASSETSGRYEQYF.

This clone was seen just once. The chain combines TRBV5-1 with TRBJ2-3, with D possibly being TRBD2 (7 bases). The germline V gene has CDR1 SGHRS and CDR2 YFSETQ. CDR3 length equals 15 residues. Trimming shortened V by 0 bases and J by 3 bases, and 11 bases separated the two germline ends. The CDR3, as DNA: TGCGCCAGCAGCTTGGTACAGGGAGGGACAGATACGCAGTATTTT. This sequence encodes CASSLVQGGTDTQYF. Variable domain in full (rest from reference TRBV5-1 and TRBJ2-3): KAGVTQTPRYLIKTRGQQVTLSCSPISGHRSVSWYQQTPGQGLQFLFEYFSETQRNKGNFPGRFSGRQFSNSRSEMNVSTLELGDSALYLCASSLVQGGTDTQYFGPGTRLTVL.

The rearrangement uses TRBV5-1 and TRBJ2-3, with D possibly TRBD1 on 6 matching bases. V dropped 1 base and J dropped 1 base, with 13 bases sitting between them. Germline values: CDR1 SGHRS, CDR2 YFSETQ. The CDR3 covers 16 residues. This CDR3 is CASSLFAGDGTDTQYF. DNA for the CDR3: TGCGCCAGCAGCTTGTTTGCAGGGGATGGCACAGATACGCAGTATTTT. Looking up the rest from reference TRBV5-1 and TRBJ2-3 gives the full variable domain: KAGVTQTPRYLIKTRGQQVTLSCSPISGHRSVSWYQQTPGQGLQFLFEYFSETQRNKGNFPGRFSGRQFSNSRSEMNVSTLELGDSALYLCASSLFAGDGTDTQYFGPGTRLTVL.

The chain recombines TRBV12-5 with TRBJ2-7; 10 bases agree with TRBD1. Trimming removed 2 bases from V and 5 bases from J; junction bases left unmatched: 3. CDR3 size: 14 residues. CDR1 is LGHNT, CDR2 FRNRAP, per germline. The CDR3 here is CASGLRDRGDEQYF. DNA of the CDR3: TGTGCTAGTGGTTTGAGGGACAGGGGCGACGAGCAGTACTTC.

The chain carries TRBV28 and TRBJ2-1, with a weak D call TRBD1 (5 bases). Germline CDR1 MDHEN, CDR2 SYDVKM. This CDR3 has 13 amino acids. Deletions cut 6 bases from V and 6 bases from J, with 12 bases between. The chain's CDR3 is CASSSGPSNEQFF. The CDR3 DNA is TGTGCCAGCAGCTCAGGGCCAAGCAATGAGCAGTTCTTC.

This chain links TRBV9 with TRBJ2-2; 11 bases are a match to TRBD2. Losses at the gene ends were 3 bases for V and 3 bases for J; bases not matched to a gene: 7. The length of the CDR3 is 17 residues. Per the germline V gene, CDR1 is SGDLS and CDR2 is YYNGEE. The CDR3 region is CASSGYSGGADTGELFF. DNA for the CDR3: TGTGCCAGCAGCGGTTATAGCGGGGGGGCCGACACCGGGGAGCTGTTTTTT.

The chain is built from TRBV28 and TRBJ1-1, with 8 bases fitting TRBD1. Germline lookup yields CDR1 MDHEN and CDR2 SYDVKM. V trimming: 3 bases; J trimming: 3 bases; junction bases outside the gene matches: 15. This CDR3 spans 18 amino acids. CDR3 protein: CASSFALLLTGAYTEAFF. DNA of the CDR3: TGTGCCAGCAGTTTTGCCCTATTATTGACAGGGGCCTACACTGAAGCTTTCTTT.

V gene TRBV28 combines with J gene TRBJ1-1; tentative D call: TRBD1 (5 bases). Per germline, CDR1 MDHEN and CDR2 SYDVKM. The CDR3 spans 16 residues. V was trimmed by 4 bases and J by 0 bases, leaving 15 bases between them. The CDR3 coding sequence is TGTGCCAGCAGTTCCATTACAGGTAACATGAACACTGAAGCTTTCTTT. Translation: CASSSITGNMNTEAFF.

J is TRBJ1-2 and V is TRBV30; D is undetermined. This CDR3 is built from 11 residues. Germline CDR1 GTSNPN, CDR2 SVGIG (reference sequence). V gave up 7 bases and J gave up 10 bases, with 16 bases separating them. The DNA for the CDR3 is TGTGCCTTGACGTCGAGGTTCATCTACACCTTC. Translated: CALTSRFIYTF.

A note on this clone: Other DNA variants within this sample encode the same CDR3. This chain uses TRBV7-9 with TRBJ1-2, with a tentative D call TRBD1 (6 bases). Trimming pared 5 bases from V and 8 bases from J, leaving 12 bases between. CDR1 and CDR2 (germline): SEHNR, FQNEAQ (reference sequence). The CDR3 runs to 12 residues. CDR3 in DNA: TGTGCCAGCAGCCCTACAGGGTACGGCTACACCTTC. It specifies CASSPTGYGYTF.